This T cell receptor beta chain comes out of a study of STAT3 mutations in large granular lymphocyte leukemia. Study details: Canonical activating STAT3 mutations were detected in roughly half of the longitudinally sequenced T-LGLL patients.

The repertoire was sequenced with immunoSEQ multiplex PCR; TCRdb's copy has only in-frame clones and lacks some. This sample has tens of thousands of clones, with 94% found just once. Study observations and caveats: Every T-cell large granular lymphocyte leukemia patient had at least one immunodominant TCR beta clonotype. Some patients had persisting codominant clonotypes that could mask small clones.

Notes on this clone: Its antigen is still unknown.

There are 14 residues in the CDR3. CDR1 MDHEN and CDR2 SYDVKM come from the germline V gene. The V gene lost 5 bases and the J gene lost 5 bases, with 15 bases spanning the gap. Source material: peripheral blood mononuclear cells. The rearrangement links TRBV28 to TRBJ2-5; D uncertain. The origin of this receptor is a man aged 35-49 years with T-cell large granular lymphocyte leukemia. Some clones in this sample may be carry-over from other donors' samples. The CDR3 protein is CASSRSALGETQYF. Here the CDR3 DNA reads TGTGCCAGCAGTAGGTCGGCCCTGGGGGAGACCCAGTACTTC.